The 3 T cell receptor beta chains below all came from one sample that was sequenced in a study of control samples from healthy donors and cancer patients. Sequenced by immunoSEQ multiplex PCR; TCRdb stores in-frame clones only, minus some. The sample lists 100,000 to 110,000 clones, roughly 87% occurring once. Source material: blood. The source of these receptors is a woman aged 45 to 65 in good health.

V usage is TRBV21-1 and J usage is TRBJ2-7; the table's D call of TRBD2 was not tested on the DNA. TRBV21-1 is a known pseudogene. CDR3 size: 14 residues. The CDR3 reads CANRPEGGPYEQYV. The DNA for the CDR3 is TGTGCCAACCGTCCGGAGGGAGGGCCCTACGAGCAGTACGTC.

The chain employs TRBV6-5 and TRBJ2-7; weak D call: TRBD2 (5 bases). V shed 4 bases and J shed 2 bases, with 12 bases lying between them. The length of the CDR3 is 14 residues. The germline CDR1 and CDR2 sequences are MNHEY and SVGAGI. CDR3 in amino acids: CASSLDRGAYEQYF. CDR3 DNA sequence: TGTGCCAGCAGTTTGGATCGGGGTGCCTACGAGCAGTACTTC.

This clone has just one count. The chain uses TRBV7-8 and TRBJ2-1; TRBD1 aligns across 7 bases. Germline CDR1 reads SGHVS; CDR2 reads FQNEAQ. The length of the CDR3 is 16 residues. The ends lost 4 bases at V and 2 bases at J; junction bases unmatched: 8. Here the CDR3 DNA reads TGTGCCAGCAGCTCGATAAACAGGGGCCCCTACAATGAGCAGTTCTTC. It translates to CASSSINRGPYNEQFF.